This T cell receptor beta chain was profiled in a study of OX40 agonist ivuxolimab in advanced cancers. General notes on the study: The costimulatory receptor OX40 (CD134) was targeted by ivuxolimab, a fully human IgG2 agonistic monoclonal antibody. The point of sequencing TCRbeta in the periphery was to test whether ivuxolimab changed TCR sequence diversity and drove clonal T-cell expansion. Of the approximately 50 dose-escalation patients, hepatocellular carcinoma was present in some 19, melanoma in around 15, renal cell carcinoma in 9 and head and neck cancer in 9. Intravenous ivuxolimab was administered to patients every 2 weeks at six dose levels: 0.01, 0.1, 0.3, 1.5, 3 and 10 mg/kg. The dose-escalation cohort was approximately 83% male with a mean age of roughly 60 years, ranging from roughly 23 to 90. Patients were allowed to have had prior anti-PD-1, anti-PD-L1 or anti-CTLA-4 therapy, and more than 30% of the dose-escalation patients had previously received checkpoint inhibitors. The paper covers the monotherapy dose-escalation part of the phase I ivuxolimab trial, which included N of about 50 patients. Partial responses were achieved by three dose-escalation patients, of whom one had hepatocellular carcinoma and two had cutaneous melanoma. The paper as a whole reports these results and caveats: In the 0.1-3.0 mg/kg groups, partial responders had among the lowest normalized peripheral clonal expansion, particularly in CD8+ T cells. At doses of 0.1 to 3.0 mg/kg, clonal expansion of both CD4+ and CD8+ T cells in blood was seen between baseline and week 6. After ivuxolimab, more expanded clones were found on average in CD8+ T cells than in CD4+ T cells. Which antigens the clonally expanded peripheral T cells were specific for was not determined. Low levels of normalized T-cell clonal expansion were also seen in some patients who did not respond.

For sequencing of the TCRbeta CDR3 region, genomic DNA was extracted from the sorted cells. The immunoSEQ Assay was used for sequencing of TCRbeta CDR3 regions. Sourced from immuneACCESS, this table was stored by TCRdb with only in-frame sequences that have V and J called. A share of the clones is absent; for the studies checked, an unresolved V gene accounts for under half, and the remainder has no known explanation. The sample has about 25,000 clones on record, around 86% of them singletons. Around 40% of the sample is taken by the ten largest. Sequences KGHSH (CDR1) and LQKENI (CDR2) are obtained from the germline V gene. V drops 4 bases and J drops 5 bases, leaving 21 bases in between. The CDR3 contains 17 residues, cysteine and phenylalanine counted. Here the CDR3 DNA is all that survives: 51 bases in frame from base 1. As concerns this clone: No antigen is known for it. Within one base of it there is no much larger clone, and no base qualities were kept.

Patients with a history of autoimmune disease or receiving systemic immunosuppression were excluded from the trial. Peripheral blood for TCR sequencing was drawn from every dose cohort at baseline, at cycle 4 day 1 and at cycle 7 day 1. Samples were obtained from an open-label, multicenter, first-in-human phase I dose-escalation trial of ivuxolimab. Adults with locally advanced or metastatic melanoma, renal cell, hepatocellular, or head and neck squamous cell carcinoma were enrolled in the trial. Before TCR sequencing, CD4+ T cells and CD8+ T cells from peripheral blood were sorted into separate populations.

Sequences were derived from CD4+ or CD8+ T cells sorted from blood, sampled in a trial of the OX40 agonist ivuxolimab. The receptor chain draws on TRBV18 and TRBJ2-1; TRBD2 could be the D gene, as 6 bases match. The TCR was taken from an adult with an advanced solid tumor such as melanoma, head and neck, liver or kidney cancer. The sequenced DNA: TGTGCCAGCTCACTCCGCGCGGGGTCTGTCTCTCACAATGAGCAGTTCTTC. Its protein product is CASSLRAGSVSHNEQFF. The CDR3 plus the reference TRBV18 and TRBJ2-1 genes for the other parts give the full variable domain: NAGVMQNPRHLVRRRGQEARLRCSPMKGHSHVYWYRQLPEEGLKFMVYLQKENIIDESGMPKERFSAEFPKEGPSILRIQQVVRGDSAAYFCASSLRAGSVSHNEQFFGPGTRLTVL.